Included here is one T cell receptor beta chain sequence, with context. Its antigen is currently not known. One base away there is no much larger clone; base qualities are not given. Via the germline V gene, CDR1 is SGHTA and CDR2 FQGTGA. Taken from cysteine to phenylalanine, the CDR3 has 14 residues. Only the CDR3 DNA is retained, 42 bases long and in frame from the first base. V loses 5 bases, J loses 0 bases, and the germline ends lie 9 bases apart. The data were taken from a study of breast tumors, draining lymph nodes, adjacent tissues (dated by TCRdb to the mid-2010s). Looking at the study overall: The study compared TCR beta repertoires across tumor, adjacent nontumor tissue and axillary lymph nodes from breast cancer patients. In human breast cancer, the study set out to assess how tumor, surrounding tissue and draining lymph node repertoires relate to one another and whether T cells might be exchanged between them. The study at large found these results: Tumors showed preferential V and J gene usage, and their T-cell repertoire diversity fell below that of lymph nodes yet above that of nontumor tissue. The similarity between tumor and nontumor tissue repertoires was significantly greater in luminal-like breast cancer than in basal-like breast cancer. The data were considered consistent with most tumor T cells being derived from the lymph node and subsequently expanding within tumor tissue. The study presented the conclusion that tumor T cells originate in lymph nodes as consistent with a hypothesis, not as something directly demonstrated.

TCRdb lists the instrument as Illumina HiSeq 2000. Multiplex PCR amplification was used to build the TCR beta chain libraries. The amplified TCR beta chain products were analyzed by high-throughput sequencing. Starting from the raw public reads, TCRdb applied fastp trimming at Q25, assembled clones with MiXCR and retained in-frame beta chains. Rows with one shared CDR3 protein collapse into an entry with the most common genes and DNA. The sample data list 25,000 or so distinct CDR3 sequences, and over 60% of these were observed just once. The ten largest clones add up to around a quarter of the sample. Adjacent samples consisted of nontumor breast tissue surrounding the tumor.

Sequencing was done on a sample of tumor-adjacent breast tissue. This TCR was recovered from a female donor with breast cancer. Some clones in this sample may be carry-over from other donors' samples. The chain joins TRBV7-3 to TRBJ2-3, with TRBD2 as a weak D call on 6 bases. The CDR3: CASSNGGSTDTQYF. The DNA sequence is TGTGCCAGCAGCAACGGGGGTAGCACAGATACGCAGTATTTT.